The 10 T cell receptor beta chains given below trace back to one sample, sequenced in a study of follicular helper T cells after annual influenza vaccination. Stated time point: 2015-2016 season, 7 days after influenza vaccination. Libraries were prepared by immunoSEQ multiplex PCR; TCRdb keeps only in-frame clonotypes and omits some of them. The table shows about 7,300 clones, with approximately 88% occurring only once. Sequenced material: CXCR5+ CD38- circulating T follicular helper cells from blood, taken 7 days after influenza vaccination. Subset denoted: circulating Tfh, non-naive CD4+CXCR5+PD-1+ (ICOS+CD38+ or ICOS-CD38-). Receptors originate from an adult who received the influenza vaccine.

The rearrangement joins TRBV19 to TRBJ2-2; D might be TRBD2 (5 bases). Germline CDR1 reads LNHDA; CDR2 reads SQIVND (reference sequence). The CDR3 sequence is 14 residues long. V was clipped by 5 bases and J by 5 bases, with 12 bases between them. The CDR3 spells CASSWGVVTGELFF. The CDR3 nucleotides read TGTGCCAGTAGTTGGGGAGTCGTGACCGGGGAGCTGTTTTTT.

This clone has a single count. V is TRBV2 and J is TRBJ1-1; 7 bases fit TRBD1. V lost 6 bases to trimming and J lost 11 bases; unmatched junction nucleotides: 6. This CDR3 spans 11 amino acids. CDR1 is SNHLY, CDR2 FYNNEI, per germline. As DNA, the CDR3 is TGTGCCAGCAGCGCGGACAGGTGGGCTTTCTTT. It yields the protein CASSADRWAFF.

This clone was counted between two and nine times. The chain links TRBV19 to TRBJ1-1, with D unresolved. The germline CDR1 and CDR2 sequences are LNHDA and SQIVND (reference sequence). V lost 7 bases, J lost 4 bases, and 10 bases lay in between. The CDR3 totals 12 residues. This CDR3 is CASIGYSTEAFF. As DNA, the CDR3 is TGTGCCAGTATCGGGTACAGCACTGAAGCTTTCTTT.

V and J are TRBV28 and TRBJ2-3; D remains ambiguous. V was shortened by 6 bases and J by 0 bases, with 7 bases between the two germline ends. The CDR3 sequence is 13 residues long. Germline CDR1 is MDHEN and CDR2 is SYDVKM. This CDR3 is CASSAPSTDTQYF. CDR3 coding DNA: TGTGCCAGCAGCGCCCCCAGCACAGATACGCAGTATTTT.

The genes are TRBV5-1 and TRBJ2-1; unclear D gene. The V end was cut by 2 bases, the J end by 0 bases, with 9 bases between. Germline assignment: CDR1 SGHRS and CDR2 YFSETQ. This CDR3 has 15 residues. The CDR3, as DNA: TGCGCCAGCAGCTTAAGACCGGACTCCTACAATGAGCAGTTCTTC. It codes for CASSLRPDSYNEQFF.

This sequence joins TRBV6-1 and TRBJ1-1, with 7 positions matching TRBD1. Germline loops: CDR1 MNHNS, CDR2 SASEGT. The CDR3 is 14 residues long. The V gene end was trimmed by 6 bases and the J gene end by 4 bases; junction bases not matched to a gene: 8. CDR3 sequence reads: CASRSGGGRTEAFF. CDR3 DNA: TGTGCCAGCAGATCAGGGGGGGGGCGCACTGAAGCTTTCTTT.

The CDR3 sequence is CASSYREDYEQYF. The CDR3 region has the DNA TGTGCCAGCAGTTACAGGGAAGACTACGAGCAGTACTTC. The chain is built from TRBV6-5 and TRBJ2-7; D is unclear. Germline loops: CDR1 MNHEY, CDR2 SVGAGI. Between the trimmed V and J ends, which lost 2 bases and 3 bases, there was a span of 8 bases. This CDR3 region has 13 residues.

This chain links TRBV7-6 with TRBJ1-3; 9 positions match TRBD1. The ends lost 0 bases at V and 2 bases at J; junction bases unmatched: 8. Germline V CDR1 and CDR2: SGHVS, FNYEAQ. The CDR3 totals 18 residues. The CDR3 is CASSLASGTGIAGNTIYF. CDR3 sequence (DNA): TGTGCCAGCAGCTTAGCGTCCGGGACAGGGATTGCTGGAAACACCATATATTTT.

The J gene is TRBJ2-1, the V gene TRBV29-1; 10 nucleotides line up with TRBD2. The CDR3 spans 16 residues. V gave up 4 bases and J gave up 5 bases; unmatched junction bases: 11. Germline V lookup: CDR1 SQVTM, CDR2 ANQGSEA. The CDR3 DNA follows: TGCAGCGTTGCAGAAACCGGGACTAGCGCTGACAATGAGCAGTTCTTC. Protein product: CSVAETGTSADNEQFF.

The rearrangement joins TRBV30 to TRBJ2-5; perhaps TRBD2 as D (7 bases). Germline CDR1 reads GTSNPN; CDR2 reads SVGIG (reference sequence). Trimming removed 1 base from V and 7 bases from J, with 10 bases in between. The CDR3 length is 12 residues. The DNA of the CDR3 is TGTGCCTGGAGTGCGGGGGGCGGGACCCAGTACTTC. Translation gives CAWSAGGGTQYF.